The sequence of this TCR beta chain was determined in a study of technical replicates of blood from a handful of donors. By its share, this clone is medium-sized. The assay was immunoSEQ multiplex PCR, and TCRdb's table has in-frame clones only and misses some. The sample contains around 61,000 clones, 75% to 90% of which appear only once. CDR1 and CDR2 from the germline V gene are MGHRA and YSYEKL. This CDR3 region has 15 residues. Trimming took 1 base from V and 4 from J, leaving 13 bases between them. Source material: PBMCs. V and J are TRBV4-1 and TRBJ2-5, with D tentatively TRBD2 (6 bases). The TCR sequence derives from a human donor in good health. Some clones in this sample may be carry-over from other donors' samples. The CDR3 DNA is TGCGCCAGCAGCCAAGTTACTAGCAGCTCAGAGACCCAGTACTTC. Protein: CASSQVTSSSETQYF.